This T cell receptor (beta chain) was recovered during a study of T-cell memory formation after mild COVID-19. Study at large: Each donor largely had its own TCR clusters.

The CDR3 is 17 amino acids. Germline CDR1 SGHNT, CDR2 YYREEE (reference sequence). The V gene lost 0 bases and the J gene lost 5 bases, with 21 bases spanning the gap. TCR alpha and TCR beta cDNA libraries with sample barcodes and UMIs came from 5'RACE using constant-segment primers. TCRdb re-derived calls from the 5' RACE reads in MiXCR, one entry per CDR3 protein. The data show approximately 150,000 distinct CDR3 sequences, about 6% seen once. In this sample, this clonotype turned up a few times. Material for sequencing was PBMCs or a T cell subset sorted from them (not recorded which). The chain carries TRBV5-4 and TRBJ2-7, with D unclear. The sequence was obtained from an adult woman who had mild COVID-19 (a few samples of this study predate the infection). Cell type and time point are not known. The CDR3 DNA follows: TGTGCCAGCAGCTTGGTCCCCAACCGGGCCCAGATCCACGAGCAGTACTTC. Its protein is CASSLVPNRAQIHEQYF.